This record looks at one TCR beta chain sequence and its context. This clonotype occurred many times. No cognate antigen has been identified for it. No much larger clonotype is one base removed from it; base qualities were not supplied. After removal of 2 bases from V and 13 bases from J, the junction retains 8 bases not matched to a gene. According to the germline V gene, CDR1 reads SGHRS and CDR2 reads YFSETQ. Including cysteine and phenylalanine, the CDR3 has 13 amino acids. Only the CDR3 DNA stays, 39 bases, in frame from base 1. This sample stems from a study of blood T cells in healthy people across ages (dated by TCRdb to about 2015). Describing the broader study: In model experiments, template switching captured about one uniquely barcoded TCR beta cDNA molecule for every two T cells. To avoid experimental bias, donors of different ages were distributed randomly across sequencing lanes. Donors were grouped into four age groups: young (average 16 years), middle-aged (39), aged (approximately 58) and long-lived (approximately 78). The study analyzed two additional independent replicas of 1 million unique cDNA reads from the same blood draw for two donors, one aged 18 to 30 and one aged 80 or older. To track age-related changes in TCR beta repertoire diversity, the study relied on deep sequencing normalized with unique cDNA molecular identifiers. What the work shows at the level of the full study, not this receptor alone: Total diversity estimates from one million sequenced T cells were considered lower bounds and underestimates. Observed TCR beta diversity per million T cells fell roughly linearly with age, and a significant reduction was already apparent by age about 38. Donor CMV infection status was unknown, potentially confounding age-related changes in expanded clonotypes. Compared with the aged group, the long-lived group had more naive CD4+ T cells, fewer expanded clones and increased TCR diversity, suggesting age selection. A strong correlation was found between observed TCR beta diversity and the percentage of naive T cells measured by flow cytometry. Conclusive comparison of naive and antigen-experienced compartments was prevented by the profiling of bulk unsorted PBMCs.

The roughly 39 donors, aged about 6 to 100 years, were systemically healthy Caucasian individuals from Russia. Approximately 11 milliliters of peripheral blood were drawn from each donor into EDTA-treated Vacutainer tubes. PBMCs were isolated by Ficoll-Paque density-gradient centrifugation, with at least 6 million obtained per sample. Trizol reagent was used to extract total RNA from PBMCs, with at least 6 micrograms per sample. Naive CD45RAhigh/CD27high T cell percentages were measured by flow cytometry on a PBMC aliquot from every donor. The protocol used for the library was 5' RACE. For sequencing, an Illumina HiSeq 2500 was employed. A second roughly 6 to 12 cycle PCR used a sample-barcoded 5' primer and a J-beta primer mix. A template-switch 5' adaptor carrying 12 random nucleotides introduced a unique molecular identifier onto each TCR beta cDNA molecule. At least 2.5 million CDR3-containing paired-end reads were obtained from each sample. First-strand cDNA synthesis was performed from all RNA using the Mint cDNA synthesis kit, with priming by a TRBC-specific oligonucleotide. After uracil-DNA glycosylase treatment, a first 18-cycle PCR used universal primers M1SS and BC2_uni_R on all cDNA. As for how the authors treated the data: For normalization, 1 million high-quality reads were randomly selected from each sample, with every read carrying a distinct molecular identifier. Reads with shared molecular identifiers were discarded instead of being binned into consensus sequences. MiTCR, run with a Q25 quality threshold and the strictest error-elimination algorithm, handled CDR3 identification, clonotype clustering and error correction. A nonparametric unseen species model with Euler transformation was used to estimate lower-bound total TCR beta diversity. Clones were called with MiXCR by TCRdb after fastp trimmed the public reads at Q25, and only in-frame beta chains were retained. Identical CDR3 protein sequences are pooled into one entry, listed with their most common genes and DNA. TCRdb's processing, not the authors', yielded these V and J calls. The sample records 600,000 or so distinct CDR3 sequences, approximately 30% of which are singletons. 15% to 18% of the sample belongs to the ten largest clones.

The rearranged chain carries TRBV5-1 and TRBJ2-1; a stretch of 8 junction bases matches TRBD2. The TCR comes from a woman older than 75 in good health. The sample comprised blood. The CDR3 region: CASSLTQLAAQFF. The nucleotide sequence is TGCGCCAGCAGCTTAACCCAACTAGCGGCTCAGTTCTTC.